This is a list of T cell receptor beta chains from one sample in a study of glioma-infiltrating T cells. Each CDR3 protein is one row after TCRdb ran MiXCR on the multiplex PCR reads. Here the sample spans over 70,000 distinct CDR3 sequences, around a quarter being singletons. The source material was glioma tissue, nonneoplastic brain tissue, or PBMCs (not recorded which). All receptors derive from a human donor with low-grade glioma or glioblastoma, undergoing nonglioma brain surgery, or in good health (not recorded which). The CDR3 runs from the conserved cysteine through the conserved F or W.

v_call: TRBV7-2
j_call: TRBJ1-3
cdr3_aa: CASSFDRGPGNTIYF

v_call: TRBV4-2
j_call: TRBJ1-2
cdr3_aa: CASSQLDYGYTF

v_call: TRBV19
j_call: TRBJ2-3
cdr3_aa: CASSTLAGADHTQYF

v_call: TRBV27
j_call: TRBJ2-1
cdr3_aa: CATKAGAQWNEQFF

v_call: TRBV2
j_call: TRBJ1-1
cdr3_aa: CASSETDLNTEAFF

v_call: TRBV4-2
j_call: TRBJ2-7
cdr3_aa: CASSQAAGTDNYEQYF

v_call: TRBV28
j_call: TRBJ1-5
cdr3_aa: CASSLPRHFYSNQPQHF

v_call: TRBV10-2
j_call: TRBJ2-1
cdr3_aa: CASMVGAGQREQFF

v_call: TRBV20-1
j_call: TRBJ2-7
cdr3_aa: CSASSSYEQYF

v_call: TRBV7-2
j_call: TRBJ1-5
cdr3_aa: CASSLGSASNQPQHF

v_call: TRBV4-2
j_call: TRBJ2-7
cdr3_aa: CASSQERDRPYEQYF

v_call: TRBV20-1
j_call: TRBJ2-5
cdr3_aa: CSARDHSRGHETQYF

v_call: TRBV12-3/TRBV12-4
j_call: TRBJ1-1
cdr3_aa: CASSFGRHTEAFF

v_call: TRBV10-3
j_call: TRBJ2-1
cdr3_aa: CAISQGQTSLNNEQFF

v_call: TRBV20-1
j_call: TRBJ1-1
cdr3_aa: CSATGRPWGMNTEAFF

v_call: TRBV4-1
j_call: TRBJ2-7
cdr3_aa: CASSLLDRGDEQYF

v_call: TRBV6-5
j_call: TRBJ2-7
cdr3_aa: CASSYRTSGAQSSYEQYF

v_call: TRBV7-9
j_call: TRBJ2-1
cdr3_aa: CASSFNRLPSYEQFF

v_call: TRBV6-1
j_call: TRBJ1-1
cdr3_aa: CASSLQGKNTEAFF

v_call: TRBV19
j_call: TRBJ1-1
cdr3_aa: CASQADTEAFF

v_call: TRBV11-2
j_call: TRBJ1-1
cdr3_aa: CASSSTRAVGAFF

v_call: TRBV7-9
j_call: TRBJ2-5
cdr3_aa: CASSLGDGTVQETQYF

v_call: TRBV5-5
j_call: TRBJ2-2
cdr3_aa: CATRPGQGTGELFF

v_call: TRBV3-1
j_call: TRBJ1-1
cdr3_aa: CASSRRDRATEAFF

v_call: TRBV6-1
j_call: TRBJ2-3
cdr3_aa: CASTRTSGPLSTDTQYF